This TCR beta chain was captured in a study of T cells in Graves' hyperthyroidism and ophthalmopathy. Study-level background: The initial diagnosis was the point when peripheral blood was collected, ahead of any treatment. Overall study results and limits: Prediction of ophthalmopathy progression came a median approximately 6.6 months pre-onset.

The study included ophthalmopathy patients with Clinical Activity Score at least 3, NOSPECS grade at least 4 and duration under 3 months. RNA transcripts provided the source from which TCR beta CDR3 regions were amplified. The TCR CDR3 was amplified in a first-round RT-PCR using the HTBI primer set. Via MiXCR, TCRdb re-called the multiplex PCR reads, giving one row per CDR3 protein. The repertoire consists of roughly 400,000 distinct CDR3 sequences, with over 12% occurring once and the leading ten covering 25% to 30%. A word on this clonotype: Its cognate antigen is unknown.

Sequenced sample: blood. This receptor was taken from a man in his fifties or sixties with Graves' ophthalmopathy.

The CDR3 region is CASSEGAGVYIQYF. CDR3 coding DNA: TGTGCCAGCAGTGAAGGGGCAGGGGTATACATTCAGTACTTC. The V and J genes are TRBV6-1 and TRBJ2-4; possibly TRBD1 for D (6 bases). The CDR3 extends over 14 amino acids. Trimming shortened V by 1 base and J by 8 bases, and 12 bases separated the two germline ends. The germline gives CDR1 MNHNS, CDR2 SASEGT.